This entry lists 11 T cell receptor beta chains sequenced from one sample in a study of CD8+ T cells in alopecia areata (dated by TCRdb to between 2018 and 2020). For roughly 5 biomarker-study patients, CD4+ cells were further sorted into CD25+CD127- cells. The receptor library was made with the immunoSEQ multiplex PCR assay. To provide template for TCR sequencing, every sample had RNA extracted and reverse transcribed into cDNA. Drawn from immuneACCESS, this table holds only the in-frame rearrangements with V and J called that TCRdb kept. Clones are partly lost; checked studies trace under half to an unresolved V gene and leave the rest unexplained. The sample profile shows tens of thousands of clones; around 57% of them were found once. More than 1.5% of the sample is in the top ten clones. Input material: CD4+ Tregs sorted from blood. Receptor source: a human donor with alopecia areata.

V gene TRBV28 combines with J gene TRBJ2-1; D is undetermined. The V end was cut by 5 bases, the J end by 5 bases, with 16 bases between. Germline loops: CDR1 MDHEN, CDR2 SYDVKM. This CDR3 is 15 amino acids long. The CDR3 protein is CASSGRSNRDNEQFF. For the CDR3, the DNA is TGTGCCAGCAGTGGTAGGTCGAATAGAGACAATGAGCAGTTCTTC.

The genes are TRBV5-1 and TRBJ2-7, with D maybe TRBD2 (6 bases). Trimming removed 2 bases at V and 5 bases at J, with 20 bases between. The CDR3 spans 16 residues. CDR1 and CDR2 from the germline V gene are SGHRS and YFSETQ. The CDR3 coding sequence is TGCGCCAGCAGCTTCTCCCTAGCGAATCGGGCCAACGAGCAGTACTTC. This gives the protein CASSFSLANRANEQYF. Full variable domain (remainder filled in from reference TRBV5-1 and TRBJ2-7): KAGVTQTPRYLIKTRGQQVTLSCSPISGHRSVSWYQQTPGQGLQFLFEYFSETQRNKGNFPGRFSGRQFSNSRSEMNVSTLELGDSALYLCASSFSLANRANEQYFGPGTRLTVT.

CDR3: CSAPGNREQYF. In nucleotides, the CDR3 is TGCAGTGCTCCAGGTAATCGGGAGCAGTACTTC. The chain couples TRBV20-1 to TRBJ2-7; D gene ambiguous. Germline-derived CDR1 and CDR2 are DFQATT and SNEGSKA (reference sequence). The CDR3 is 11 residues long. Trimming shortened V by 5 bases and J by 7 bases, and 12 bases separated the two germline ends.

The chain links TRBV7-3 to TRBJ2-5; maybe TRBD2 (5 bases). The length of the CDR3 is 13 residues. CDR1 and CDR2 from the germline V gene are SGHTA and FQGTGA. The V gene lost 5 bases and the J gene lost 4 bases, with 11 bases spanning the gap. Here the CDR3 reads CASSIGGGETQYF. CDR3 nucleotides: TGTGCCAGCAGCATAGGAGGCGGAGAGACCCAGTACTTC.

This clone was seen a single time. The chain employs TRBV6-5 and TRBJ1-2; D call uncertain. V lost 0 bases and J 9 bases, leaving 14 bases between the germline ends. The CDR3 sequence is 14 residues long. Germline CDR1 MNHEY, CDR2 SVGAGI. CDR3 region: CASSYSTRTGSYTF. The CDR3 bases are TGTGCCAGCAGTTACTCGACCAGAACGGGGAGCTACACCTTC.

The chain is built from TRBV5-1 and TRBJ2-7; TRBD1 is a possible D gene (5 bases). V shed 5 bases and J shed 0 bases, with 12 bases lying between them. Germline loops: CDR1 SGHRS, CDR2 YFSETQ. The CDR3 runs to 14 residues. The chain's CDR3 is CASRLQASSYEQYF. The CDR3, as DNA: TGCGCCAGCAGGCTACAGGCGTCCTCCTACGAGCAGTACTTC.

This clone has only a few counts. The rearrangement links TRBV7-8 to TRBJ2-7, with D tentatively TRBD2 (5 bases). The V gene's germline CDR1 is SGHVS and CDR2 FQNEAQ. Trimming left V 0 bases short and J 6 bases short, with 12 bases between. This CDR3 is 14 amino acids long. The CDR3 loop reads CASSLAAAAGEQYF. The DNA for the CDR3 is TGTGCCAGCAGCTTAGCGGCAGCCGCGGGCGAGCAGTACTTC. Together with reference TRBV7-8 and TRBJ2-7, the CDR3 gives the full variable domain: GAGVSQSPRYKVAKRGQDVALRCDPISGHVSLFWYQQALGQGPEFLTYFQNEAQLDKSGLPSDRFFAERPEGSVSTLKIQRTQQEDSAVYLCASSLAAAAGEQYFGPGTRLTVT.

This clone was counted between two and nine times. The chain is built from TRBV11-1 and TRBJ1-4; 9 bases align to TRBD1. Germline V gene sequence: CDR1 SGHAT, CDR2 FQDESV (reference sequence). With V trimmed by 3 bases and J by 5 bases, 7 bases remained unmatched. This CDR3 spans 16 amino acids. The CDR3 here is CASSFTGGATNEKLFF. The CDR3 nucleotides are TGTGCCAGCAGCTTTACAGGGGGCGCGACGAATGAAAAACTGTTTTTT.

This clone was detected only a few times. The chain employs TRBV7-2 and TRBJ2-1; TRBD2 is a possible D gene (6 bases). The V end was cut by 4 bases, the J end by 7 bases, with 17 bases between. The CDR3 has 15 residues. Looked up from germline, CDR1 is SGHTA and CDR2 is FQGNSA. Here the CDR3 DNA reads TGTGCCAGCAGCTCCTGGGTAGCGGTAGAAAATGAGCAGTTCTTC. Translated: CASSSWVAVENEQFF. Combining the CDR3 with reference TRBV7-2 and TRBJ2-1 gives the whole variable domain GAGVSQSPSNKVTEKGKDVELRCDPISGHTALYWYRQSLGQGLEFLIYFQGNSAPDKSGLPSDRFSAERTGGSVSTLTIQRTQQEDSAVYLCASSSWVAVENEQFFGPGTRLTVL.

This sequence joins TRBV4-1 and TRBJ1-6; a weak D match, TRBD1 (6 bases). The germline V gene encodes CDR1 MGHRA and CDR2 YSYEKL. This CDR3 has 17 residues. The V end lost 4 bases, the J end lost 14 bases, and 27 bases lay between the germline ends. The chain's CDR3 is CASSPQQGLRSRFSLHF. The DNA of the CDR3 is TGCGCCAGCAGCCCCCAGCAGGGGTTACGAAGTCGTTTTTCCCTCCACTTT.

This clone was seen more than once but under ten times. The chain joins TRBV4-1 to TRBJ1-6, with D perhaps matching TRBD1 (6 bases). The CDR3 extends over 18 amino acids. From germline, CDR1 is MGHRA and CDR2 YSYEKL. The V gene lost 0 bases and the J gene lost 13 bases, with 25 bases spanning the gap. CDR3 nucleotide sequence: TGCGCCAGCAGCCAAGATGGTCTGGGGGGCGCTCCCCCTTCGCCCCTCCACTTT. This codes for CASSQDGLGGAPPSPLHF.